These 24 T cell receptor beta chains originate from one sample sequenced in a study of T-cell memory formation after mild COVID-19. TCRdb re-analysed the 5' RACE reads in MiXCR, keeping a single row per CDR3 protein. Of about 200,000 distinct CDR3 sequences listed, about 18% are singletons. Material for sequencing was PBMCs or a T cell subset sorted from them (not recorded which). The source is an adult woman who had mild COVID-19 (a few samples of this study predate the infection). Cell type and time point are not known.

This clonotype has at least ten counts. This sequence joins TRBV29-1 and TRBJ2-1, with D perhaps TRBD1 or TRBD2 (5 bases each). The germline V gene encodes CDR1 SQVTM and CDR2 ANQGSEA. Trimming left V 7 bases short and J 2 bases short, with 15 bases between. CDR3 length equals 14 residues. CDR3 DNA: TGCAGCGGCGGTGTTCCGGGGCCCTACAATGAGCAGTTCTTC. This translates into CSGGVPGPYNEQFF.

V is TRBV25-1 and J is TRBJ1-1, with TRBD1 as a possible D gene (6 bases). This CDR3 region has 12 residues. Trimming shortened V by 5 bases and J by 4 bases, and 8 bases separated the two germline ends. Germline CDR1 and CDR2: MGHDK and SYGVNS. The CDR3 DNA reads TGTGCCAGCAGTCCGGGGGCCACTGAAGCTTTCTTT. Protein: CASSPGATEAFF.

The chain uses TRBV25-1 and TRBJ2-3, with TRBD2 matching over 11 bases. Germline V gene lookup returns CDR1 MGHDK and CDR2 SYGVNS. Losses at the gene ends were 4 bases for V and 2 bases for J; bases not matched to a gene: 2. The CDR3 is 15 residues long. The CDR3 nucleotides read TGTGCCAGCAGTGGACTAGCGGGGTACACAGATACGCAGTATTTT. It yields the protein CASSGLAGYTDTQYF.

V gene TRBV19 combines with J gene TRBJ1-2; weak D call: TRBD1 (6 bases). Trimming took off 6 bases at V and 8 bases at J, with 16 bases between the two ends. Germline V CDR1 and CDR2: LNHDA, SQIVND (reference sequence). This CDR3 is built from 13 residues. In nucleotides, the CDR3 is TGTGCCAGTAGCGAACTTTACAGGGAAGGCTACACCTTC. Its translation is CASSELYREGYTF.

The chain recombines TRBV20-1 with TRBJ1-5; TRBD1 is a possible D gene (5 bases). CDR1 is DFQATT, CDR2 SNEGSKA, per germline (reference sequence). The ends were cut back, 1 base at V and 3 bases at J, with 16 bases in the middle. This CDR3 has 16 residues. The CDR3, as DNA: TGCAGTGCTAGAGCCCCTCCGGGGGGGATCAATCAGCCCCAGCATTTT. Its protein product is CSARAPPGGINQPQHF.

The rearrangement joins TRBV21-1 to TRBJ1-2; TRBD1, the D gene given by the table, was not confirmed from the DNA. TRBV21-1 is a pseudogene segment. The CDR3 is made up of 20 amino acids. CDR3 sequence reads: CASSKAKIRTGGRADYGYTF. Written as DNA, the CDR3 is TGTGCCAGCAGCAAAGCCAAAATCCGGACAGGGGGCAGGGCGGACTATGGCTACACCTTC.

The sample holds a few counts of this clonotype. This sequence joins TRBV20-1 and TRBJ1-1, with 10 nucleotides matching TRBD1. Germline-derived CDR1 and CDR2 are DFQATT and SNEGSKA (reference sequence). There are 14 residues in the CDR3. V shed 4 bases, J shed 1 base, and the junction held 3 bases outside the gene matches. CDR3 nucleotides: TGCAGTGCTAAGGACAGGGGGTCGAACACTGAAGCTTTCTTT. Its protein is CSAKDRGSNTEAFF.

This clonotype turned up a few times. The chain couples TRBV4-1 to TRBJ2-4; 13 bases line up with TRBD2. Germline V lookup: CDR1 MGHRA, CDR2 YSYEKL. Unmatched junction bases numbered 5, after V lost 0 bases and J lost 6 bases. The CDR3 is made up of 17 amino acids. CDR3 sequence reads: CASSQDVTSGGRNIQYF. DNA of the CDR3: TGCGCCAGCAGCCAAGATGTGACTAGCGGGGGGAGAAACATTCAGTACTTC.

The chain links TRBV6-5 to TRBJ1-2; D is perhaps TRBD1 (6 bases). Germline lookup yields CDR1 MNHEY and CDR2 SVGAGI. Trimming left V 2 bases short and J 2 bases short, with 6 bases between. There are 13 residues in the CDR3. The CDR3 DNA sequence: TGTGCCAGCAGTTACGGGACAAACTATGGCTACACCTTC. Residues: CASSYGTNYGYTF.

This clonotype was counted a few times. This chain connects TRBV7-9 to TRBJ1-6; D gene unclear. The germline gives CDR1 SEHNR, CDR2 FQNEAQ (reference sequence). The V and J ends lost 1 base and 7 bases respectively, with 14 bases between them. This CDR3 is built from 16 residues. In DNA, the CDR3 is TGTGCCAGCAGCTTAGGGGATGGACGGGAAAATTCACCCCTCCACTTT. Translation gives CASSLGDGRENSPLHF.

J is TRBJ1-5 and V is TRBV20-1, with unresolved D. The germline gives CDR1 DFQATT, CDR2 SNEGSKA (reference sequence). V dropped 5 bases and J dropped 0 bases, with 8 bases sitting between them. This CDR3 is 13 amino acids long. The CDR3 spells CSASDISNQPQHF. In nucleotides, the CDR3 is TGCAGTGCTTCCGACATTAGCAATCAGCCCCAGCATTTT.

This clonotype was observed at least ten times. The rearrangement links TRBV4-1 to TRBJ2-2, with D unclear. V was cut by 1 base and J by 3 bases, with 12 bases left in between. This CDR3 spans 16 amino acids. Germline CDR1 reads MGHRA; CDR2 reads YSYEKL. CDR3 in amino acids: CASSQGHNGDTGELFF. CDR3 coding DNA: TGCGCCAGCAGCCAAGGACACAATGGGGACACCGGGGAGCTGTTTTTT.

The sample holds a few counts of this clonotype. This chain joins TRBV3-1 and TRBJ2-2; D remains ambiguous. The germline V and J ends were trimmed by 4 bases and 4 bases, with 7 bases remaining between them. The length of the CDR3 is 13 residues. Germline V lookup: CDR1 LGHDT, CDR2 YNNKEL (reference sequence). CDR3 bases: TGTGCCAGCAGCCCAGCCATCACCGGGGAGCTGTTTTTT. Amino acids: CASSPAITGELFF.

This clonotype was detected only a few times. J is TRBJ1-1 and V is TRBV7-9, with D possibly being TRBD1 (6 bases). V was shortened by 6 bases and J by 4 bases, with 12 bases between the two germline ends. The CDR3 contains 13 residues. Germline CDR1 is SEHNR and CDR2 is FQNEAQ (reference sequence). This chain's CDR3 is CASSVRGFTEAFF. CDR3 in DNA: TGTGCCAGCAGTGTAAGGGGGTTCACTGAAGCTTTCTTT.

This clonotype was observed a handful of times. The chain combines TRBV12-3 or TRBV12-4 with TRBJ2-1, with TRBD2 matching over 8 bases. The CDR3 extends over 16 amino acids. V lost 3 bases to trimming and J lost 7 bases; unmatched junction nucleotides: 11. The CDR3 DNA reads TGTGCCAGCAGTTTTTCTCCAGCGGGAGTTGCGAATGAGCAGTTCTTC. This gives the protein CASSFSPAGVANEQFF.

A few counts support this clonotype. V and J are TRBV5-5 and TRBJ2-7, with TRBD1 matching 7 bases. Losses at the gene ends were 0 bases for V and 0 bases for J; bases not matched to a gene: 3. The germline V gene has CDR1 SGHKS and CDR2 YYEKEE (reference sequence). The CDR3 is made up of 15 amino acids. In nucleotides, the CDR3 is TGTGCCAGCAGCTTGGAAGACAGGGCCTCCTACGAGCAGTACTTC. Amino acid sequence: CASSLEDRASYEQYF.

This clonotype was counted ten times or more. J is TRBJ2-1 and V is TRBV5-7; 9 nucleotides match TRBD1. TRBV5-7 is an ORF, with its function uncertain. The CDR3 is 18 residues long. Losses at the gene ends were 5 bases for V and 6 bases for J; bases not matched to a gene: 18. The CDR3 nucleotides read TGTGCCAGCAGTAGAGTAAACGCAACAGGGGGCTGGGGCAATGAGCAGTTCTTC. Its translation: CASSRVNATGGWGNEQFF.

The DNA of the CDR3 is TGTGCCAGCAGCACCGAGGGGAGCTCCTATAATTCACCCCTCCACTTT. This codes for CASSTEGSSYNSPLHF. The rearrangement uses TRBV5-4 and TRBJ1-6; tentative D call: TRBD1 (5 bases). The germline gives CDR1 SGHNT, CDR2 YYREEE (reference sequence). CDR3 size: 16 residues. Trimming removed 4 bases from V and 0 bases from J, with 11 bases in between.

The CDR3 region has the DNA TGTGCCAGCAGCTGGGACAGGGGGGAGTATGGCTACACCTTC. Amino acids: CASSWDRGEYGYTF. The chain joins TRBV5-6 to TRBJ1-2; TRBD1 matches at 11 bases. The CDR3 runs to 14 residues. In germline, CDR1 is SGHDT, CDR2 YYEEEE. V shed 3 bases, J shed 5 bases, and the junction held 3 bases outside the gene matches.

This chain connects TRBV29-1 to TRBJ1-2; D may be TRBD1 (6 bases). The CDR3 is 13 residues long. V was shortened by 3 bases and J by 7 bases, with 15 bases between the two germline ends. CDR1 and CDR2 (germline): SQVTM, ANQGSEA. CDR3 in amino acids: CSVDADRNSGYTF. CDR3 nucleotide sequence: TGCAGCGTTGATGCCGACAGGAATAGTGGCTACACCTTC.

This clonotype showed up just a few times. The CDR3 here is CASSPNSGGETQYF. The CDR3 DNA sequence: TGTGCCAGCAGCCCGAACTCAGGAGGGGAGACCCAGTACTTC. The chain links TRBV7-6 to TRBJ2-5; weak D call: TRBD2 (6 bases). V dropped 5 bases and J dropped 5 bases, with 15 bases sitting between them. CDR3 size: 14 residues. CDR1 and CDR2 (germline): SGHVS, FNYEAQ.

V is TRBV4-3 and J is TRBJ2-1, with 10 bases fitting TRBD2. The V gene's germline CDR1 is LGHNA and CDR2 YSLEER. The CDR3 loop spans 21 amino acids. J was trimmed by 0 bases and V by 3 bases; bases with no gene match: 17. The CDR3: CASSHPPSGSAWRRSYNEQFF. CDR3 DNA: TGCGCCAGCAGCCATCCCCCTAGCGGGAGTGCTTGGAGACGCTCCTACAATGAGCAGTTCTTC.

This clonotype showed up just a few times. The rearrangement links TRBV5-1 to TRBJ2-2; 7 bases line up with TRBD2. This CDR3 spans 17 amino acids. Looked up from germline, CDR1 is SGHRS and CDR2 is YFSETQ. J lost 1 base, V lost 4 bases, and 10 bases had no gene match. The CDR3 DNA sequence: TGCGCCAGCAGCATGGGGGGGACTGCAGTGAACACCGGGGAGCTGTTTTTT. Residues: CASSMGGTAVNTGELFF.

This clonotype appeared a few times. The J gene is TRBJ1-2, the V gene TRBV5-1; D perhaps matches TRBD1 (5 bases). Germline V gene data show CDR1 as SGHRS and CDR2 as YFSETQ. V was cut by 0 bases and J by 4 bases, with 13 bases left in between. This CDR3 has 15 amino acids. DNA of the CDR3: TGCGCCAGCAGCTTGGCCTTGGGGGGACCCTATGGCTACACCTTC. The encoded protein is CASSLALGGPYGYTF. Based on the CDR3 plus reference TRBV5-1 and TRBJ1-2, the full variable domain is KAGVTQTPRYLIKTRGQQVTLSCSPISGHRSVSWYQQTPGQGLQFLFEYFSETQRNKGNFPGRFSGRQFSNSRSEMNVSTLELGDSALYLCASSLALGGPYGYTFGSGTRLTVV.